This record covers a single TCR beta chain. This receptor's antigen is unknown. Base qualities are not provided; no much larger clone lies one nucleotide away. CDR3 length: 18 amino acids, cysteine to phenylalanine. The retained sequence is limited to the CDR3, 54 bases, with the frame set at the first base. Trimming accounts for 3 bases at V and 5 bases at J, while the number of junction bases matched to no gene is 15. Per the germline V gene, SGHRS is the CDR1 and YFSETQ is the CDR2. Library preparation employed the immunoSEQ multiplex PCR assay. Around 100,000 TCR templates per sample were assayed by the deep sequencing platform. Genomic DNA extracted from sorted T cells was used for TCRbeta CDR3 sequencing. The original methods were these. The R programming language was used for clonal analysis of the TCRbeta CDR3 data. Comparing unstimulated samples against CFSE-low samples taken after the reaction was how alloreactive CD4+ and CD8+ clones were defined. Alloreactive CD4+ clones were assigned to regulatory or non-regulatory origin by matching sequences to sorted unstimulated Treg and non-Treg repertoires. Not all clones reach the TCRdb copy of this immuneACCESS table, which keeps in-frame sequences only. Checked studies attribute under half of the gap to unresolved V genes and leave the rest unexplained. From that table come the V and J calls and clone size; the DNA was used to work out D and trimming. The sample contains around 100,000 clones, around 90% of them found a single time. Roughly 0.15% of the sample rests with the top ten.

The sample is drawn from a study of siplizumab effects on memory and regulatory T cells (dated by TCRdb to between 2018 and 2020). Turning to the overall study: The study examined how the anti-CD2 antibody siplizumab affects alloreactive T-cell subsets in allogeneic mixed lymphocyte reactions built from human PBMCs. The paper as a whole reports these results and caveats: The cumulative frequency of alloreactive sequences that could be traced back to unstimulated CD4+ memory T cells was significantly reduced by siplizumab. Sequences below about 10^-5 frequency were poorly captured, so only a minor fraction of alloreactive clones could be mapped to unstimulated subsets. For roughly 75-95% of proliferating CD4+ or CD8+ clones, no naive or memory phenotype could be assigned. The suppressive function of proliferating Tregs from siplizumab cultures was not functionally confirmed. In reactions with siplizumab, an average of around 70% of mappable alloreactive CD4+ clones were Treg-derived, compared with roughly 27% in control reactions. Unstimulated naive T cells appeared more diverse than memory T cells, and naive cells seemed to contribute substantially to the alloresponse.

Sorted unstimulated T cells and proliferating T cells recovered from mixed lymphocyte reactions were subjected to TCRbeta CDR3 sequencing. Fresh whole blood from 9 to 10 HLA-typed healthy donors served as the source for isolating PBMCs. The sequence was obtained from a human donor in good health. Sequenced input: CD4+ T cells sorted from blood. Here the chain combines TRBV5-1 and TRBJ2-1, with 9 bases in between that match TRBD2. The CDR3 protein is CASSYLAGNLGGNNEQFF. In nucleotide form, the sequence is TGCGCCAGCAGCTATCTAGCGGGGAATCTGGGGGGAAACAATGAGCAGTTCTTC.